This T cell receptor beta chain was sequenced for a study of Graves' ophthalmopathy and Graves' hyperthyroidism. Overall study: By definition, stable hyperthyroidism involved no ophthalmopathy within 18 months of follow-up.

A word on this clonotype: Its specificity is not known. The junction departs from germline at one end; a sequencing error may be responsible.

The sequenced template was RNA, covering the TCR beta CDR3 region. HTBI primers were used in a first-round RT-PCR, which preceded a second-round multiplex PCR. Each CDR3 protein gets one entry after TCRdb re-called the multiplex PCR reads with MiXCR. The sample has 900,000 to 1,200,000 distinct CDR3 sequences; about 35% are singletons. Hyperthyroidism patients, all newly diagnosed, had under 2 months' duration and ages of 18 to 65. CDR3 size: 14 residues. CDR1 WSHSY and CDR2 SAAADI come from the germline V gene. Study-wide points: Its predictions of ophthalmopathy progression gave the model around 71% sensitivity and 72% to 80% specificity.

This receptor was obtained from an adult man with Graves' hyperthyroidism. What was sequenced was peripheral blood or thyroid tissue (not recorded which). J is TRBJ2-5 and V is TRBV10-2, with 7 positions matching TRBD1. Written as DNA, the CDR3 is TGTGCCAGCAGTACCGTGACAGGGCAAGAGACCCAGTACTTC. As protein: CASSTVTGQETQYF.